The T cell receptor (beta chain) described here comes from a study of blood T cell repertoires in COVID-19. Study-wide context: Spain, Italy and the United States supplied samples that represented acute and convalescent COVID-19. Sources were T cells, B-cell-depleted T cells, or PBMCs; the material itself was cDNA or gDNA.

The CDR3 has 15 amino acids. Authors' analysis steps: Amplification with reference gene primers provided the estimates of nucleated cell counts. Profiling relied on immunoSEQ multiplex PCR, and the TCRdb table lists in-frame clones only, not all of them. From that table come the V and J calls and clone size; the DNA was used to work out D and trimming. The sample yields 250,000 to 400,000 clones, around 89% seen once. This receptor was obtained from a woman under 40 with COVID-19, enrolled during active disease. The chain carries TRBV21-1 and TRBJ1-3. TRBV21-1 is marked as a pseudogene. The source material was peripheral blood. In DNA form, the CDR3 reads TGTGCCAGCAGCAAAGAAAAGGAGACCGGAAACACCATATATTTT. It encodes CASSKEKETGNTIYF.